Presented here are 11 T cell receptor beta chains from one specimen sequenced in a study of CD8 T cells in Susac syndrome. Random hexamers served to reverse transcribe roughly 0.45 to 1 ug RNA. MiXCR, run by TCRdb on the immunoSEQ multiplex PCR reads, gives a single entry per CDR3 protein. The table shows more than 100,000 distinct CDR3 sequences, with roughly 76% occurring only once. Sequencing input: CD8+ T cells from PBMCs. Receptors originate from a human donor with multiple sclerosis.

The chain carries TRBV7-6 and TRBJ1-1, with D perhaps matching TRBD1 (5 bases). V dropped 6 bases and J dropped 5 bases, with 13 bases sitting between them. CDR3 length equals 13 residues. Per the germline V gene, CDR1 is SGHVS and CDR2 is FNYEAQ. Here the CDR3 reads CASSLQVGTEAFF. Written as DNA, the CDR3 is TGTGCCAGCAGTCTACAGGTCGGAACTGAAGCTTTCTTT.

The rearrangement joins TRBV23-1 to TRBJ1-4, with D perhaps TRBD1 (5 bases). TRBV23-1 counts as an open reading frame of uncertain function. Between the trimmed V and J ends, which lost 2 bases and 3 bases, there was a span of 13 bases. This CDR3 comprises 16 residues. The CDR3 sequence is CASSQVWGDANEKLFF. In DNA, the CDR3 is TGCGCCAGCAGTCAAGTGTGGGGGGATGCTAATGAAAAACTGTTTTTT.

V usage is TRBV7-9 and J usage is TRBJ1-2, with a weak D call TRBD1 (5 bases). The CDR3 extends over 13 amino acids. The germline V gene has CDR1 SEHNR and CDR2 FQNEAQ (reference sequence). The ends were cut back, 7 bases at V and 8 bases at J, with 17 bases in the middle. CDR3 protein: CASTGAWVEGYTF. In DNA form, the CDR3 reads TGTGCCAGCACCGGGGCGTGGGTAGAGGGCTACACCTTC.

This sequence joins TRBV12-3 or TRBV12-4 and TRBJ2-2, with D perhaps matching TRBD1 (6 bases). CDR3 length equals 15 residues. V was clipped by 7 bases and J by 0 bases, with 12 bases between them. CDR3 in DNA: TGTGCCAGCAATCCGGGACACCCGAACACCGGGGAGCTGTTTTTT. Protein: CASNPGHPNTGELFF.

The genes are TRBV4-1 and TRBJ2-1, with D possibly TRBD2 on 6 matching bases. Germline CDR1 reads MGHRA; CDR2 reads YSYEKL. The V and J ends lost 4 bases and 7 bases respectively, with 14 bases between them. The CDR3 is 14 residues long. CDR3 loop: CASSLRTGDNEQFF. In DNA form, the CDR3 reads TGCGCCAGCAGCCTTCGAACGGGAGATAATGAGCAGTTCTTC.

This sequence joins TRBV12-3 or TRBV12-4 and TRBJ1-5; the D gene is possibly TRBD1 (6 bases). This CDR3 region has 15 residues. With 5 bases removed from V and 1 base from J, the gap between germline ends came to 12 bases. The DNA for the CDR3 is TGTGCCAGCAGTGATGGGACAAAAAGCAATCAGCCCCAGCATTTT. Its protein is CASSDGTKSNQPQHF.

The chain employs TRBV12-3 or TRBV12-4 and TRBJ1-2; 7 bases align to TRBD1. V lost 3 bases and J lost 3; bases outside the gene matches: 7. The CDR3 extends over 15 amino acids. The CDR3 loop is CASSFRQGGDYGYTF. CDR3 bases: TGTGCCAGCAGTTTTAGACAGGGAGGGGACTATGGCTACACCTTC.

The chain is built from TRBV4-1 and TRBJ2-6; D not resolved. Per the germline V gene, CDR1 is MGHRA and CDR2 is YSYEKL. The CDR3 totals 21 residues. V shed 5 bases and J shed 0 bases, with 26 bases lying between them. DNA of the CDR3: TGCGCCAGCAGCGTGAAAAGGTGGGCTAAGGCTTTGAGCTCTGGGGCCAACGTCCTGACTTTC. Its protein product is CASSVKRWAKALSSGANVLTF.

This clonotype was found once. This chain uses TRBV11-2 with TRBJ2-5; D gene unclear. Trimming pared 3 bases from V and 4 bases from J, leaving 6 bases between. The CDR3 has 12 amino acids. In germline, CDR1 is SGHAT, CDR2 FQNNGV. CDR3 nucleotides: TGTGCCAGCAGCTTGTCTCGAGAGACCCAGTACTTC. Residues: CASSLSRETQYF.

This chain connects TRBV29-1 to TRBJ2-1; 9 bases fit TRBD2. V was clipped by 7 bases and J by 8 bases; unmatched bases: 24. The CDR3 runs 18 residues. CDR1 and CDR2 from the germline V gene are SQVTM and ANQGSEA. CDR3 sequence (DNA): TGCAGCGCGAGTCTACAGGAAAGACTAGCGGCAGGTCTGGATGAGCAGTTCTTC. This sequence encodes CSASLQERLAAGLDEQFF.

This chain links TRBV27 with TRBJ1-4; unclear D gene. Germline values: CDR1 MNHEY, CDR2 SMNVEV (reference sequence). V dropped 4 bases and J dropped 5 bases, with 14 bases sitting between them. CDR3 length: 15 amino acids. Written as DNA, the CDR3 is TGTGCCAGCAGTTCGGGATGGCAGAACAATGAAAAACTGTTTTTT. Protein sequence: CASSSGWQNNEKLFF. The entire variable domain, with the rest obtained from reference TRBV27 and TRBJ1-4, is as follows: EAQVTQNPRYLITVTGKKLTVTCSQNMNHEYMSWYRQDPGLGLRQIYYSMNVEVTDKGDVPEGYKVSRKEKRNFPLILESPSPNQTSLYFCASSSGWQNNEKLFFGSGTQLSVL.